These 25 T cell receptor beta chains share one sample of origin, sequenced in a study of shared clonotypes between healthy human individuals. TCRdb's table, derived via immunoSEQ multiplex PCR, lists solely in-frame clones and lacks some. The sample shows about 2.5 million clones, roughly 90% of them seen only once. Sample: naive CD4+ T cells from PBMCs. Regarding subset: CD45RA+ positively selected. The source of these receptors is a man aged 18 to 30 in good health. Some clones in this sample may be carry-over from other donors' samples.

This chain joins TRBV11-1 and TRBJ2-5; the match to TRBD1 covers 7 bases. The trim removed 6 bases at V and 2 bases at J, leaving 12 bases unmatched. CDR1 is SGHAT and CDR2 is FQDESV in the germline V gene (reference sequence). The CDR3 extends over 16 amino acids. This chain's CDR3 is CASRKDRTPLQETQYF. CDR3 nucleotides: TGTGCCAGCAGAAAGGACAGGACCCCTCTTCAAGAGACCCAGTACTTC.

The rearrangement uses TRBV6-5 and TRBJ2-7; D may be TRBD1 (6 bases). Germline V gene sequence: CDR1 MNHEY, CDR2 SVGAGI. The CDR3 length is 15 residues. V was trimmed by 0 bases and J by 2 bases, leaving 11 bases between them. DNA for the CDR3: TGTGCCAGCAGTTACTCTATGACAGGAGCCTACGAGCAGTACTTC. This gives the protein CASSYSMTGAYEQYF.

The chain is built from TRBV28 and TRBJ2-5; D might be TRBD1 (8 bases). The germline V gene encodes CDR1 MDHEN and CDR2 SYDVKM. Trimming left V 5 bases short and J 6 bases short, with 25 bases between. This CDR3 comprises 17 residues. The DNA for the CDR3 is TGTGCCAGCAGTCCCTTGAGCGGGGCAGGGGGCGCCAAGACCCAGTACTTC. Protein sequence: CASSPLSGAGGAKTQYF. Supplemented by reference TRBV28 and TRBJ2-5, the full variable domain reads DVKVTQSSRYLVKRTGEKVFLECVQDMDHENMFWYRQDPGLGLRLIYFSYDVKMKEKGDIPEGYSVSREKKERFSLILESASTNQTSMYLCASSPLSGAGGAKTQYFGPGTRLLVL.

Worth noting for this clone: Other DNA sequences in this specimen translate into the identical CDR3. J is TRBJ2-7 and V is TRBV29-1; 13 bases agree with TRBD2. V was clipped by 6 bases and J by 4 bases; unmatched bases: 6. This CDR3 comprises 14 residues. In germline, CDR1 is SQVTM, CDR2 ANQGSEA. In nucleotides, the CDR3 is TGCAGCGTCCGACTAGCGGGAGGAGAATACGAGCAGTACTTC. This gives the protein CSVRLAGGEYEQYF.

The V and J genes are TRBV30 and TRBJ1-5; D perhaps matches TRBD1 (6 bases). Trimming pared 5 bases from V and 6 bases from J, leaving 11 bases between. Germline loops: CDR1 GTSNPN, CDR2 SVGIG (reference sequence). The length of the CDR3 is 12 residues. The CDR3 sequence: CAWDRQGQPQHF. The CDR3 DNA follows: TGTGCCTGGGACAGGCAGGGTCAGCCCCAGCATTTT.

The chain couples TRBV5-8 to TRBJ2-1, with D perhaps matching TRBD2 (6 bases). In germline, CDR1 is SGHTS, CDR2 YDEGEE. Trimming removed 1 base at V and 8 bases at J, with 19 bases between. The CDR3 is made up of 16 amino acids. The CDR3 coding sequence is TGTGCCAGCAGCTTGTCCCTAGCGCCATTAGGCGATGAGCAGTTCTTC. This sequence encodes CASSLSLAPLGDEQFF.

The gene calls are TRBV6-5 and TRBJ1-4; 10 nucleotides match TRBD1. The CDR3 contains 15 residues. Germline V gene sequence: CDR1 MNHEY, CDR2 SVGAGI. The ends lost 4 bases at V and 11 bases at J; junction bases unmatched: 10. The CDR3 reads CASSSGQGVQRKLFF. DNA for the CDR3: TGTGCCAGCAGTTCCGGACAGGGGGTACAGAGGAAACTGTTTTTT.

V is TRBV6-1 and J is TRBJ1-4, with 7 bases aligning to TRBD1. V dropped 3 bases and J dropped 7; count of bases not matched to a gene: 2. Germline CDR1 reads MNHNS; CDR2 reads SASEGT. The length of the CDR3 is 13 residues. CDR3 sequence: CASSESGGEKLFF. The CDR3 coding sequence is TGTGCCAGCAGTGAGTCAGGGGGTGAAAAACTGTTTTTT.

The rearrangement joins TRBV2 to TRBJ2-6; weak D call: TRBD2 (6 bases). This CDR3 is 17 amino acids long. Trimming removed 7 bases from V and 1 base from J, with 17 bases in between. The germline V gene encodes CDR1 SNHLY and CDR2 FYNNEI. CDR3 in DNA: TGTGCCAGCAAGAGGGAGGTGGTGGGGTCTGGGGCCAACGTCCTGACTTTC. It translates to CASKREVVGSGANVLTF.

The rearrangement links TRBV28 to TRBJ1-1; D uncertain. The V gene's germline CDR1 is MDHEN and CDR2 SYDVKM. The V end was cut by 8 bases, the J end by 5 bases, with 15 bases between. The length of the CDR3 is 13 residues. The CDR3 loop reads CASARDRITEAFF. Written as DNA, the CDR3 is TGTGCCAGCGCGCGGGATCGTATTACTGAAGCTTTCTTT.

The chain joins TRBV19 to TRBJ1-2; D remains ambiguous. Deletions cut 3 bases from V and 5 bases from J, with 13 bases between. This CDR3 is built from 14 residues. CDR1 LNHDA and CDR2 SQIVND come from the germline V gene (reference sequence). The CDR3 DNA follows: TGTGCCAGTAGTATTACAGCTGGAACTTATGGCTACACCTTC. Encoded protein: CASSITAGTYGYTF.

This chain uses TRBV7-2 with TRBJ2-3; D gene ambiguous. CDR1 is SGHTA, CDR2 FQGNSA, per germline. The ends were cut back, 0 bases at V and 0 bases at J, with 10 bases in the middle. The CDR3 runs 16 residues. CDR3 DNA sequence: TGTGCCAGCAGCTTAGCTGGTGGCCCTAGCACAGATACGCAGTATTTT. This gives the protein CASSLAGGPSTDTQYF.

This clone was detected only a few times. This sequence joins TRBV4-2 and TRBJ2-7, with D tentatively TRBD1 (5 bases). Trimming stripped 4 bases from V and 2 bases from J, with 9 bases between. This CDR3 is 13 amino acids long. Germline V gene sequence: CDR1 LGHNA, CDR2 YNFKEQ. In DNA form, the CDR3 reads TGTGCCAGCAGCCGGGGCCAGACCTACGAGCAGTACTTC. It is translated as CASSRGQTYEQYF.

The CDR3 nucleotides are TGTGCCAGCAGCTTAGCGAAACAGACTAGCGGGAGTACGAATGAGCAGTTCTTC. Its protein product is CASSLAKQTSGSTNEQFF. V is TRBV7-2 and J is TRBJ2-1; 12 nucleotides align to TRBD2. The CDR3 sequence is 18 residues long. J lost 7 bases, V lost 0 bases, and 10 bases had no gene match. Germline lookup yields CDR1 SGHTA and CDR2 FQGNSA.

The chain couples TRBV5-6 to TRBJ1-2, with a weak D call TRBD1 (5 bases). V was pared by 4 bases and J by 4 bases, with 14 bases between. The V gene's germline CDR1 is SGHDT and CDR2 YYEEEE. The CDR3 spans 14 residues. CDR3 nucleotides: TGTGCCAGCAGCCAAGCCCAGGGCTTCTATGGCTACACCTTC. Translating it yields CASSQAQGFYGYTF. The entire variable domain, with the rest obtained from reference TRBV5-6 and TRBJ1-2, is as follows: DAGVTQSPTHLIKTRGQQVTLRCSPKSGHDTVSWYQQALGQGPQFIFQYYEEEERQRGNFPDRFSGHQFPNYSSELNVNALLLGDSALYLCASSQAQGFYGYTFGSGTRLTVV.

V and J are TRBV5-1 and TRBJ2-7; 8 nucleotides match TRBD2. The germline V gene encodes CDR1 SGHRS and CDR2 YFSETQ. V trimming: 4 bases; J trimming: 3 bases; junction bases outside the gene matches: 6. The CDR3 runs 14 residues. The CDR3 spells CASSVTSGNYEQYF. The CDR3 DNA follows: TGCGCCAGCAGCGTAACTAGCGGCAACTACGAGCAGTACTTC.

This chain joins TRBV2 and TRBJ2-7; D unresolved. Per germline, CDR1 SNHLY and CDR2 FYNNEI. This CDR3 has 14 residues. Trimming cost V 8 bases and J 2 bases, with 16 bases left between them. CDR3 loop: CASVEGGRTYEQYF. The CDR3 nucleotides read TGTGCCAGCGTCGAAGGTGGCAGGACCTACGAGCAGTACTTC.

V gene TRBV19 combines with J gene TRBJ2-7; 9 bases map to TRBD1. CDR1 is LNHDA and CDR2 is SQIVND in the germline V gene (reference sequence). The CDR3 is 13 residues long. With V trimmed by 7 bases and J by 3 bases, 4 bases remained unmatched. CDR3 sequence (DNA): TGTGCCAGTAAATGGGACAGGGACTACGAGCAGTACTTC. As protein: CASKWDRDYEQYF.

This chain connects TRBV28 to TRBJ2-7; 10 bases line up with TRBD2. Trimming cost V 5 bases and J 0 bases; bases outside gene matches: 7. The germline CDR1 and CDR2 sequences are MDHEN and SYDVKM. The CDR3 spans 16 residues. CDR3 in DNA: TGTGCCAGCAGTCGTCCCGGGACTAGCGTCTCCTACGAGCAGTACTTC. Translation gives CASSRPGTSVSYEQYF.

A remark on this clone: The sample contains more than one DNA sequence encoding this CDR3. The chain links TRBV5-1 to TRBJ2-7; the match to TRBD2 covers 7 bases. The CDR3 has 15 residues. CDR1 is SGHRS, CDR2 YFSETQ, per germline. Germline trimming cut 2 bases from V and 4 bases from J; bases unmatched to any gene: 9. The CDR3 loop is CASSFSGGSSYEQYF. In DNA form, the CDR3 reads TGCGCCAGCAGCTTCTCGGGCGGGAGTTCTTACGAGCAGTACTTC.

This sequence joins TRBV7-3 and TRBJ1-2, with 7 bases that match TRBD1. Germline V gene data show CDR1 as SGHTA and CDR2 as FQGTGA. The CDR3 sequence is 13 residues long. With V trimmed by 4 bases and J by 7 bases, 6 bases remained unmatched. The CDR3 DNA reads TGTGCCAGCAGCTCCGGGACAGACACTGGCTACACCTTC. It translates to CASSSGTDTGYTF.

V is TRBV19 and J is TRBJ1-1, with 8 bases that match TRBD1. CDR3 length: 15 amino acids. Trimming took 6 bases from V and 3 from J; bases not matched to a gene: 9. CDR1 is LNHDA and CDR2 is SQIVND in the germline V gene (reference sequence). CDR3 protein: CASSIGTGGYTEAFF. DNA of the CDR3: TGTGCCAGTAGCATCGGGACAGGAGGATACACTGAAGCTTTCTTT.

The chain combines TRBV19 with TRBJ1-5, with 8 positions matching TRBD1. Germline trimming cut 6 bases from V and 2 bases from J; bases unmatched to any gene: 9. Germline V gene data show CDR1 as LNHDA and CDR2 as SQIVND (reference sequence). CDR3 size: 16 residues. The CDR3 here is CASSALDRGGNQPQHF. The DNA of the CDR3 is TGTGCCAGTAGCGCACTCGACAGGGGAGGCAATCAGCCCCAGCATTTT.

This sequence joins TRBV7-2 and TRBJ1-2, with D hard to call. The CDR3 length is 12 residues. V gave up 2 bases and J gave up 2 bases, with 3 bases separating them. From germline, CDR1 is SGHTA and CDR2 FQGNSA. CDR3 sequence (DNA): TGTGCCAGCAGCTTACAAAACTATGGCTACACCTTC. Its protein is CASSLQNYGYTF.

This clone was counted once. Other DNA sequences in the same sample also yield this CDR3. The chain combines TRBV28 with TRBJ2-5, with D perhaps being TRBD1 or TRBD2 (5 bases each). CDR1 is MDHEN and CDR2 is SYDVKM in the germline V gene. The V and J ends lost 2 bases and 5 bases respectively, with 12 bases between them. This CDR3 contains 14 residues. The CDR3 bases are TGTGCCAGCAGTTTACGAGGGGCCTGGGAGACCCAGTACTTC. This sequence encodes CASSLRGAWETQYF.